These T cell receptor beta chains were read from a single sample in a study of graft-versus-host responses after intestinal transplantation. Their antigen targets remain unknown. Libraries were prepared by immunoSEQ multiplex PCR; TCRdb keeps only in-frame clonotypes and omits some of them. The repertoire includes around 110,000 clones, 90% to 95% of them detected once, and roughly 1.2% sits in the top ten. This sample comprised unstimulated CD8+ T cells sorted from spleen or lymph node cells, obtained before transplant. All receptors come from a human donor who was the organ donor for an intestinal transplant. Each CDR3 is given with its conserved first and last residue. D genes are given only for firm matches. The size of a clone is reported for some rows only, either as once, few or many, or as a class for expanded clones.

j_gene | v_gene | d_gene | abundance | CDR3aa | CDR3nt
TRBJ2-2 | TRBV7-4 | - | - | CASSEGNNDTGELFF | TGTGCCAGCAGCGAGGGTAATAATGACACCGGGGAGCTGTTTTTT
TRBJ2-5 | TRBV6-1 | TRBD2 | - | CASSPLLAEQETQYF | TGTGCCAGCAGTCCGCTACTAGCGGAGCAAGAGACCCAGTACTTC
TRBJ2-2 | TRBV27 | - | - | CASSLLRLGGNTGELFF | TGCGCCAGCAGTTTACTCCGTCTGGGGGGGAACACCGGGGAGCTGTTTTTT
TRBJ2-7 | TRBV4-1 | - | - | CASSQVPREDYEQYF | TGCGCCAGCAGCCAAGTGCCCAGGGAAGACTACGAGCAGTACTTC
TRBJ2-2 | TRBV9 | - | - | CASQRANTGELFF | TGTGCCAGTCAAAGGGCGAACACCGGGGAGCTGTTTTTT
TRBJ1-2 | TRBV5-4 | TRBD1 | - | CASSSPDRDGYTF | TGTGCCAGCAGCTCCCCAGACAGGGACGGCTACACCTTC
TRBJ2-1 | TRBV19 | TRBD2 | - | CASSPGLAFYNEQFF | TGTGCCAGTAGTCCGGGACTAGCCTTCTACAATGAGCAGTTCTTC
TRBJ1-1 | TRBV4-1 | TRBD1 | - | CASRDRVADTEAFF | TGCGCCAGCAGGGACAGGGTGGCGGACACTGAAGCTTTCTTT
TRBJ1-1 | TRBV19 | TRBD1 | - | CASSIRTGGYTEAFF | TGTGCCAGTAGTATCCGGACAGGGGGGTACACTGAAGCTTTCTTT
TRBJ2-7 | TRBV5-1 | - | - | CASSLAEREQYF | TGCGCCAGCAGCTTGGCCGAGCGGGAGCAGTACTTC
TRBJ1-1 | TRBV19 | - | - | CASSMTGGTEAFF | TGTGCCAGTAGTATGACAGGAGGGACTGAAGCTTTCTTT
TRBJ2-7 | TRBV5-4 | - | - | CASSFSQGTYEQYF | TGTGCCAGCAGCTTCTCGCAGGGAACCTACGAGCAGTACTTC
TRBJ2-3 | TRBV4-2 | - | once | CASSQSSGRRTDTQYF | TGTGCCAGCAGCCAAAGTTCGGGACGGAGGACAGATACGCAGTATTTT
TRBJ2-7 | TRBV10-3 | TRBD2 | - | CAISEGLAGVGGNSYEQYF | TGTGCCATCAGTGAGGGACTAGCGGGAGTGGGCGGAAACTCCTACGAGCAGTACTTC
TRBJ1-1 | TRBV19 | - | - | CASSSTGLTEAFF | TGTGCCAGTAGTTCCACAGGTTTGACTGAAGCTTTCTTT
TRBJ1-1 | TRBV7-9 | - | - | CASSDRREAFF | TGTGCCAGCAGTGACAGACGCGAAGCTTTCTTT
TRBJ2-7 | TRBV27 | TRBD2 | - | CASSWGLASSYEQYF | TGTGCCAGCAGTTGGGGACTAGCGAGCTCCTACGAGCAGTACTTC
TRBJ2-1 | TRBV4-1 | - | - | CASSQGSYNEQFF | TGCGCCAGCAGCCAAGGGTCCTACAATGAGCAGTTCTTC
TRBJ1-1 | TRBV19 | TRBD1 | - | CASSIDPEGARSEAFF | TGTGCCAGTAGTATAGACCCGGAGGGGGCGCGATCTGAAGCTTTCTTT
TRBJ1-4 | TRBV28 | - | - | CASSLRTESSNEKLFF | TGTGCCAGCAGTTTACGTACAGAGTCTTCTAATGAAAAACTGTTTTTT
TRBJ2-3 | TRBV4-1 | - | few | CASSQDFTDTQYF | TGCGCCAGCAGCCAAGACTTCACAGATACGCAGTATTTT
TRBJ1-3 | TRBV5-8 | - | - | CASSFGGSGNTIYF | TGTGCCAGCAGCTTCGGCGGCTCTGGAAACACCATATATTTT
TRBJ2-7 | TRBV12-5 | - | - | CASGFQRLVMYEQYF | TGTGCTAGTGGTTTTCAAAGACTAGTAATGTACGAGCAGTACTTC
TRBJ2-7 | TRBV6-1 | - | - | CASRWTGTYEQYF | TGTGCCAGCAGATGGACGGGAACCTACGAGCAGTACTTC
TRBJ1-1 | TRBV29-1 | - | - | CSDREAFF | TGCAGCGATCGTGAAGCTTTCTTT
TRBJ2-7 | TRBV4-1 | TRBD1 | - | CASSQLGAGGSYEQYF | TGCGCCAGCAGCCAACTAGGGGCAGGGGGCTCCTACGAGCAGTACTTC
TRBJ2-1 | TRBV6-6 | TRBD1 | - | CASSDRDREANEQFF | TGTGCCAGCAGTGACCGGGACAGGGAAGCCAATGAGCAGTTCTTC
TRBJ2-7 | TRBV19 | - | - | CASSIGTYYEQYF | TGTGCCAGTAGTATAGGGACGTACTACGAGCAGTACTTC
TRBJ2-7 | TRBV2 | TRBD2 | - | CASSQEGTSGLDEQYF | TGTGCCAGCAGTCAGGAAGGGACTAGCGGGTTAGACGAGCAGTACTTC
TRBJ2-7 | TRBV14 | TRBD2 | few | CASSPGTSGVSYEQYF | TGTGCCAGCAGCCCAGGGACTAGCGGGGTATCCTACGAGCAGTACTTC
TRBJ2-7 | TRBV6-1 | - | - | CASSETLITYEQYF | TGTGCCAGCAGTGAAACCCTAATCACCTACGAGCAGTACTTC
TRBJ2-5 | TRBV5-8 | - | - | CADWQETQYF | TGTGCCGACTGGCAAGAGACCCAGTACTTC
TRBJ2-1 | TRBV29-1 | - | - | CSVALMGLWQFF | TGCAGCGTTGCTCTGATGGGGCTGTGGCAGTTCTTC
TRBJ1-2 | TRBV19 | - | - | CASSPQEWAYGYTF | TGTGCCAGTAGTCCCCAGGAGTGGGCCTATGGCTACACCTTC
TRBJ2-1 | TRBV21-1 | - | - | CASSKGLAGAPPKESNYNEQFF | TGTGCCAGCAGCAAAGGACTAGCGGGCGCCCCACCGAAGGAATCCAACTACAATGAGCAGTTCTTC
TRBJ1-3 | TRBV2 | - | few | CASSASYSTPGNTIYF | TGTGCCAGCAGCGCATCATACAGCACTCCTGGAAACACCATATATTTT
TRBJ1-2 | TRBV11-3 | - | once | CASRSLEEGRELNYGYTF | TGTGCCAGCAGATCGTTAGAAGAGGGACGGGAGCTTAACTATGGCTACACCTTC
TRBJ2-7 | TRBV4-1 | - | - | CASSHNSGFYEQYF | TGCGCCAGCAGCCATAATTCAGGTTTCTACGAGCAGTACTTC
TRBJ1-4 | TRBV15 | TRBD1 | - | CATSTIYRGEKLFF | TGTGCCACCAGCACTATTTACAGGGGGGAAAAACTGTTTTTT
TRBJ2-3 | TRBV7-2 | - | - | CASRGQVEFADTQYF | TGTGCCAGCAGGGGGCAGGTTGAATTTGCAGATACGCAGTATTTT
TRBJ2-7 | TRBV4-2 | TRBD2 | - | CASSQGPGRKIDEQYF | TGTGCCAGCAGCCAAGGGCCCGGGAGGAAAATCGACGAGCAGTACTTC
TRBJ2-7 | TRBV19 | - | - | CASSIADSYEQYF | TGTGCCAGTAGTATAGCTGACTCCTACGAGCAGTACTTC